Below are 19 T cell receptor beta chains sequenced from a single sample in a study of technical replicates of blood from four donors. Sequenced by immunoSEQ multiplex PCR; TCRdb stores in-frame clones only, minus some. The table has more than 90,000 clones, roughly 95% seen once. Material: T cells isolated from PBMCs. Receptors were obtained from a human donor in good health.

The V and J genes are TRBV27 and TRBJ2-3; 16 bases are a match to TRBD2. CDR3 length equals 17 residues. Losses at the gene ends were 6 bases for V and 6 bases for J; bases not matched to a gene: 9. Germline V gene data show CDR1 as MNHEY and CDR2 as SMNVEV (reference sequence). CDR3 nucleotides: TGTGCCAGCAGACTGGGGACTAGCGGGAGGGCCCGGGATACGCAGTATTTT. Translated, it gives CASRLGTSGRARDTQYF.

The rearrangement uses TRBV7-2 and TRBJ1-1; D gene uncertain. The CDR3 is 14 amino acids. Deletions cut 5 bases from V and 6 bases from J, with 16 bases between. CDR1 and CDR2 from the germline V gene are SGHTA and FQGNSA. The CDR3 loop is CASSRGGIESEAFF. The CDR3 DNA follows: TGTGCCAGCAGCAGAGGAGGTATTGAGTCTGAAGCTTTCTTT.

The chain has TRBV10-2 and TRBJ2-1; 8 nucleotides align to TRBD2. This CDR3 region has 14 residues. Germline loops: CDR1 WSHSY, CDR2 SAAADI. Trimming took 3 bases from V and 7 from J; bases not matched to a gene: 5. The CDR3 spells CASSEREGRNEQFF. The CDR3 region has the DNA TGCGCCAGCAGTGAACGGGAGGGCAGGAATGAGCAGTTCTTC.

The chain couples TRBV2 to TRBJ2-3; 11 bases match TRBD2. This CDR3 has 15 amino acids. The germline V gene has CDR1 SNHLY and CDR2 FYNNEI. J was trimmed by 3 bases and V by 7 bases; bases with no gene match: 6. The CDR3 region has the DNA TGTGCCAGCATCTGGGGACTAGCGGCGACAGATACGCAGTATTTT. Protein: CASIWGLAATDTQYF.

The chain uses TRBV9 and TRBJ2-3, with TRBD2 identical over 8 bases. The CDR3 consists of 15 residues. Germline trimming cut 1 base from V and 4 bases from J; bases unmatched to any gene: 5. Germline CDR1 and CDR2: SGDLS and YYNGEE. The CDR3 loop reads CASSVSGRGADTQYF. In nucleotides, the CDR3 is TGTGCCAGCAGCGTATCCGGGAGGGGCGCAGATACGCAGTATTTT.

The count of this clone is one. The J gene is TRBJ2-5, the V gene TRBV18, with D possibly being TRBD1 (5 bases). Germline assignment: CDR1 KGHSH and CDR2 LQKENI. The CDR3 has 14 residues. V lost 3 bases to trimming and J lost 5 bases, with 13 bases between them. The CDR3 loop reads CASSPGAPVETQYF. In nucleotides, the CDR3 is TGTGCCAGCTCACCTGGGGCCCCTGTGGAGACCCAGTACTTC.

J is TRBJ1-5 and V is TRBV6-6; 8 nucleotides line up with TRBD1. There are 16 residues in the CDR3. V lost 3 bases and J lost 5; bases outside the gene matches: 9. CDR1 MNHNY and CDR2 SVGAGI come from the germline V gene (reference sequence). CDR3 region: CASSYMGQALYQPQHF. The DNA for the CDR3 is TGTGCCAGCAGTTATATGGGACAGGCTCTCTATCAGCCCCAGCATTTT.

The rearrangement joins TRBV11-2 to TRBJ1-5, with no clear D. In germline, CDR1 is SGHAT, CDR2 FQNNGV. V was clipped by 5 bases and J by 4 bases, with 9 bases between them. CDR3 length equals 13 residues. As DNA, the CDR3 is TGTGCCAGCAGCCTGGCCCTTAATCAGCCCCAGCATTTT. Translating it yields CASSLALNQPQHF.

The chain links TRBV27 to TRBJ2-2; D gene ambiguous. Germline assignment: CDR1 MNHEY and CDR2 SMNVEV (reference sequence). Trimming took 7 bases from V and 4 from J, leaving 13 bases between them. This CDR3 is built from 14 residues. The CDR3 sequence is CASTSPAGTGELFF. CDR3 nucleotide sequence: TGTGCCAGCACGAGCCCCGCAGGCACCGGGGAGCTGTTTTTT.

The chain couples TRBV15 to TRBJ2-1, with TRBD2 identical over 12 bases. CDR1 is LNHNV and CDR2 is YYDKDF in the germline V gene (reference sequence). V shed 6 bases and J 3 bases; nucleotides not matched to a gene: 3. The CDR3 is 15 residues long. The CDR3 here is CATSASGRVYNEQFF. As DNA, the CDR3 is TGTGCCACCAGTGCTAGCGGGAGGGTCTACAATGAGCAGTTCTTC.

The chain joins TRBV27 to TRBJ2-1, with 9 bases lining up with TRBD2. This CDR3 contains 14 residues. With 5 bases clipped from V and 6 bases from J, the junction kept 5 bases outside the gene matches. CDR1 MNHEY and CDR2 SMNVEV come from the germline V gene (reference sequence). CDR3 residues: CASSPGLAPNEQFF. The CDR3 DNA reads TGTGCCAGCAGTCCCGGACTAGCGCCCAATGAGCAGTTCTTC.

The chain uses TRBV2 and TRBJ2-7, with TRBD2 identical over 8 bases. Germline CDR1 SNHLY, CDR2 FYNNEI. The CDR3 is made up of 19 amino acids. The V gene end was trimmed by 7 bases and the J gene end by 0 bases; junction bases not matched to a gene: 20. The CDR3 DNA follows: TGTGCCAGCACTCATCTTGGGGCCGGGAGGGCCGTATCCTCCTACGAGCAGTACTTC. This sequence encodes CASTHLGAGRAVSSYEQYF.

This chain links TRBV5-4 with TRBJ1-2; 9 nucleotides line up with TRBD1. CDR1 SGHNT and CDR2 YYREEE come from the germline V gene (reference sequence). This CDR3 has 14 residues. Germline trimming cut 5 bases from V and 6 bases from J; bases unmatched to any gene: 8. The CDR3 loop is CASSSLDRGNGYTF. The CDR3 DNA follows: TGTGCCAGCAGTTCACTAGACAGGGGGAATGGCTACACCTTC.

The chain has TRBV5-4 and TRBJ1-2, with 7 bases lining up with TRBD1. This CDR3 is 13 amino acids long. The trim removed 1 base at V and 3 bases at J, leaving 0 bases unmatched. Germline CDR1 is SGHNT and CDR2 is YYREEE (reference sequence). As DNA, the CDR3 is TGTGCCAGCAGCTTGACAGGGGACTATGGCTACACCTTC. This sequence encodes CASSLTGDYGYTF.

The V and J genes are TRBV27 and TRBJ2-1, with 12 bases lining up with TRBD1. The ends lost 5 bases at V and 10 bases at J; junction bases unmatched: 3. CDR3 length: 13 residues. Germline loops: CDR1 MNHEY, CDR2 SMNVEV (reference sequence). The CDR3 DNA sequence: TGTGCCAGCAGTACCGGGACAGGGGGCGAGCAGTTCTTC. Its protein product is CASSTGTGGEQFF.

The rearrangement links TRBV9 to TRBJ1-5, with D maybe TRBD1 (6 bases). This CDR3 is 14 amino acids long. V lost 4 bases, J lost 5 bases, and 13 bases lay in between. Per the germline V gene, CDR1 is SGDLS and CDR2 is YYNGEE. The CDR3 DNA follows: TGTGCCAGCAGCTCAGGACAGTTCCATCAGCCCCAGCATTTT. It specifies CASSSGQFHQPQHF.

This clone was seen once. The DNA of the CDR3 is TGTGCCAGCAGCGCGCGGGAGCTACTCTATAACACCGGGGAGCTGTTTTTT. This gives the protein CASSARELLYNTGELFF. V and J are TRBV5-4 and TRBJ2-2; 7 bases are a match to TRBD2. CDR1 and CDR2 (germline): SGHNT, YYREEE (reference sequence). The CDR3 is made up of 17 amino acids. Trimming took 4 bases from V and 2 from J; bases not matched to a gene: 11.

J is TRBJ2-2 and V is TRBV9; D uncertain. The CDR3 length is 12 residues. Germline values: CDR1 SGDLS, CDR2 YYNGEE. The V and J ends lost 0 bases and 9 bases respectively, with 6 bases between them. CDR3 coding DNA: TGTGCCAGCAGCGTAGAAGAGCGGGAGCTGTTTTTT. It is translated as CASSVEERELFF.

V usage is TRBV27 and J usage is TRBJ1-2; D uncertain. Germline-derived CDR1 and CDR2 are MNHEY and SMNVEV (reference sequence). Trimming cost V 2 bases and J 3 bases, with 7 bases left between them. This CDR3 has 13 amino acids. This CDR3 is CASSLAPDYGYTF. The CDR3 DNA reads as TGTGCCAGCAGTTTAGCACCAGACTATGGCTACACCTTC.